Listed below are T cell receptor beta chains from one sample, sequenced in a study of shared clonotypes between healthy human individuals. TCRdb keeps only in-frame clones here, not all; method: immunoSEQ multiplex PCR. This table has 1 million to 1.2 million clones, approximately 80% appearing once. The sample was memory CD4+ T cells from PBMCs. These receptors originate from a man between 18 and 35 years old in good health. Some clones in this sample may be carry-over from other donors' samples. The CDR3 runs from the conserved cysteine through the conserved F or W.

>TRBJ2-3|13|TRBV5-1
CASSKDLTDTQYF
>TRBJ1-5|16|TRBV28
CASSPGGRDSNQPQHF
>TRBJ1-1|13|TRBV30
CAWSVFRDTEAFF
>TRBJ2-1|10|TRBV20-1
CSASDYEQFF
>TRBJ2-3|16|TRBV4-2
CASSQDSGSFRDTQYF
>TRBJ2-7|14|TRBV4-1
CASSPQGSGYEQYF
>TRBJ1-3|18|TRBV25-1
CASSKSGQGGYSGNTIYF
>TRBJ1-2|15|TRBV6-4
CASSQERGLSYGYTF
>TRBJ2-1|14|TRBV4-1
CASSRETSGTEQFF
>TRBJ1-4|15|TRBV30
CAWSVRLGAGEKLFF
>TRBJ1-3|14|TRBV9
CASSVEWDGNTIYF
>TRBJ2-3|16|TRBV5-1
CASRLTGTGGTDTQYF
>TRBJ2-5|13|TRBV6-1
CASSEAGSLTQYF
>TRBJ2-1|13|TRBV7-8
CASSPRGRDEQFF
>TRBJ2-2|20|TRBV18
CASSPGSSGRMRPWTGELFF
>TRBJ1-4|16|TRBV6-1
CASSGFRGLGQEKLFF
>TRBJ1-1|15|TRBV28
CASSTPGTGDTEAFF
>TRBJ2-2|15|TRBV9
CASSVRRQDPGELFF
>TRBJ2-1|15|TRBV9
CASSVAPSGGNEQFF
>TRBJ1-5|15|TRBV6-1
CASSSGGGNNQPQHF
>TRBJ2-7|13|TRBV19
CASSMGNSYEQYF
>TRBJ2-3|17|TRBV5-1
CASSLGAAGGQRDTQYF
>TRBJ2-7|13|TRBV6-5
CASSDRFAYEQYF
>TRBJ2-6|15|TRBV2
CALGALPSGANVLTF
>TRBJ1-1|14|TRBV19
CASSLSWGNTEAFF
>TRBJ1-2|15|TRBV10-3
CAISESQAGGYGYTF
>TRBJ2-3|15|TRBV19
CASIQGSLSTDTQYF
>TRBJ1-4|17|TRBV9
CASSVGTVLATNEKLFF
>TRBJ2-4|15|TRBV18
CASSPGQAASNIQYF
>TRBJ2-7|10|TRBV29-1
CSVGYYEQYF
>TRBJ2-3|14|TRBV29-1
CSVESSGSADTQYF
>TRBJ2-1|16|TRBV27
CASSSLRAGSYNEQFF
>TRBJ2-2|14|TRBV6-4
CASSDSGVTGELFF
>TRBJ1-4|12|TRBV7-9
CASSLGREKLFF
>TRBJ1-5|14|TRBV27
CASRGGPGNQPQHF
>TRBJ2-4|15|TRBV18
CASSPTGMGGNIQYF
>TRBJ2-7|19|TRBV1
CTSSQLTSGRAPLVNEQCF
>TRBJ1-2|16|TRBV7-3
CASSLSGGQANYGYTF
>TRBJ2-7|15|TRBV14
CASSQDWARNYEQYF
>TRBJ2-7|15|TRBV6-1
CASSEAQDSSYEQYF
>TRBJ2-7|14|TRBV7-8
CASSQGLAGGEQYF
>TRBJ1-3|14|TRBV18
CASSPLDSRNTIYF
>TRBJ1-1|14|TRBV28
CASIFTMGGTEAFF
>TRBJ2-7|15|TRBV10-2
CASSKGLQGPYEQYF
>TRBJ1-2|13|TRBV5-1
CASSASVRYGYTF
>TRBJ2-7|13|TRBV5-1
CASSPGLAYEQYF